A selection of T cell receptor beta chains follows, all from one sample in a study of blood T cell repertoires in COVID-19. Profiled with immunoSEQ multiplex PCR; TCRdb holds only in-frame clones, not every one. The profile covers nearly 350,000 clones, with approximately 82% appearing a single time and 3% taken by the ten largest. Sequenced input: peripheral blood. These receptors all stem from a man aged 30-40 years with active or convalescent COVID-19. The CDR3 runs from the conserved cysteine through the conserved F or W. D genes are given only for firm matches. Not all rows give a size; the values are once, few, many and, for expanded clones, a class.

d_call | j_call | v_call | cdr3_length | clone_size | cdr3_nt | cdr3_aa
- | TRBJ1-5 | TRBV11-2 | 16 | few | TGTGCCAGCAGCTTAGATCTGGGGGCGCGAAATCAGCCCCAGCATTTT | CASSLDLGARNQPQHF
TRBD2 | TRBJ2-1 | TRBV2 | 14 | - | TGTGCCATAAGGCTAGCGGGGGGGATCCATGAGCAGTTCTTC | CAIRLAGGIHEQFF
- | TRBJ1-2 | TRBV19 | 17 | - | TGTGCCAGTAGCCTTCGCCCCGACGACTGGGAGCGGGATGGCTACACCTTC | CASSLRPDDWERDGYTF
TRBD1 | TRBJ1-5 | TRBV27 | 14 | - | TGTGCCAGCAGTCCAGGGACAGGGGCACAGCCCCAGCATTTT | CASSPGTGAQPQHF
TRBD1 | TRBJ2-1 | TRBV3-1/TRBV3-2 | 16 | - | TGTGCCAGCAGCGCCCACGGGGGACAGGGTGGAAATGAGCAGTTCTTC | CASSAHGGQGGNEQFF
TRBD2 | TRBJ2-1 | TRBV24-1 | 13 | - | TGTGCCACCAGTCGGGGGGCCTACAATGAGCAGTTCTTC | CATSRGAYNEQFF
TRBD2 | TRBJ2-7 | TRBV15 | 14 | - | TGTGCCACCAGCACTACTAGCGGATCCTACGAGCAGTACTTC | CATSTTSGSYEQYF
TRBD1 | TRBJ2-3 | TRBV25-1 | 15 | few | TGTGCCAGCAGTGCCGGGACAGGGCACACAGATACGCAGTATTTT | CASSAGTGHTDTQYF
- | TRBJ2-3 | TRBV11-3 | 16 | - | TGTGCCAGCAGCTCCGGGGGACAGCTGTACACAGATACGCAGTATTTT | CASSSGGQLYTDTQYF
TRBD1 | TRBJ1-1 | TRBV7-2 | 17 | few | TGTGCCAGCAGCTTTCACGGAGGAGGGGGCATCATTACTGAAGCTTTCTTT | CASSFHGGGGIITEAFF
TRBD1 | TRBJ2-1 | TRBV6-2/TRBV6-3 | 15 | few | TGTGCCAGCAGTCTGGGGGTCGTCAGGGGGAATGAGCAGTTCTTC | CASSLGVVRGNEQFF
- | TRBJ1-2 | TRBV18 | 13 | - | TGTGCCAGCTCAATAGACGGAGCTCGCGGCTACACCTTC | CASSIDGARGYTF
- | TRBJ2-4 | TRBV7-9 | 12 | once | TGTGCCAGCAGCCCCAGTAAAAACATTCAGTACTTC | CASSPSKNIQYF
- | TRBJ2-5 | TRBV12-3/TRBV12-4 | 13 | - | TGTGCCAGCAGTTTCGTTAGGGGGGAGACCCAGTACTTC | CASSFVRGETQYF
- | TRBJ1-2 | TRBV4-3 | 16 | - | TGCGCCAGCAGCCAAGAGCCGGGGACTACGGACTATGGCTACACCTTC | CASSQEPGTTDYGYTF
- | TRBJ2-3 | TRBV4-3 | 13 | - | TGCGCCAGCAGCCAAATCCCACCAGAAGCGCAGTATTTT | CASSQIPPEAQYF
TRBD1 | TRBJ2-1 | TRBV28 | 14 | - | TGTGCCAGCAGTTCCCCGGGACAGTACAATGAGCAGTTCTTC | CASSSPGQYNEQFF
TRBD1 | TRBJ2-5 | TRBV28 | 14 | once | TGTGCCAGCAGTTTCTGGGACAGCAAAGAGACCCAGTACTTC | CASSFWDSKETQYF
- | TRBJ2-5 | TRBV28 | 14 | few | TGTGCCAGCAGTTCCGGGGTAAACCAAGAGACCCAGTACTTC | CASSSGVNQETQYF
TRBD2 | TRBJ2-1 | TRBV4-3 | 16 | - | TGCGCCAGCAGCCAAGTCACCCGGGGAGGGACGGTTGAGCAGTTCTTC | CASSQVTRGGTVEQFF
- | TRBJ2-6 | TRBV9 | 16 | - | TGTGCCAGCAGCGTAGAGGGGCGCTCTGGGGCCAACGTCCTGACTTTC | CASSVEGRSGANVLTF
- | TRBJ2-1 | TRBV27 | 17 | - | TGTGCCAGCAGTTTAAATCTAAAGGGACTCCTAACGGGTGAGCAGTTCTTC | CASSLNLKGLLTGEQFF
TRBD1 | TRBJ2-7 | TRBV14 | 16 | few | TGTGCCAGCAGCCAAGATCAGACAGGGGGCTTCCACGAGCAGTACTTC | CASSQDQTGGFHEQYF
- | TRBJ2-7 | TRBV7-3 | 14 | - | TGTGCCAGCAGCCCTACAGGGAACTCCTACGAGCAGTACTTC | CASSPTGNSYEQYF
TRBD2 | TRBJ2-5 | TRBV6-2/TRBV6-3 | 15 | - | TGTGCCAGCAGTTACGGCGGACTAGCGACAAAGACCCAGTACTTC | CASSYGGLATKTQYF
TRBD1 | TRBJ2-7 | TRBV18 | 15 | - | TGTGCCAGCTCCCGAGACAGGGACAGAGAGTACGAGCAGTACTTC | CASSRDRDREYEQYF
- | TRBJ2-3 | TRBV5-1 | 15 | once | TGCGCCAGCAGCCCCCCGGGGTACGGCACAGATACGCAGTATTTT | CASSPPGYGTDTQYF
TRBD2 | TRBJ2-7 | TRBV20-1 | 14 | - | TGCAGTGCTAGTGGGCTAGCGGGTCCCTACGAGCAGTACTTC | CSASGLAGPYEQYF
TRBD2 | TRBJ2-3 | TRBV15 | 17 | - | TGTGCCACCAGCAGAGGGGCGCGGGAGGGCCTGCCAGATACGCAGTATTTT | CATSRGAREGLPDTQYF
- | TRBJ2-2 | TRBV30 | 11 | few | TGTGCCTGGAGCCCAGTTCAGGAGCTGTTTTTT | CAWSPVQELFF
TRBD1 | TRBJ1-2 | TRBV19 | 15 | - | TGTGCCAGTAGTATGGGGACAGGTACTAACTATGGCTACACCTTC | CASSMGTGTNYGYTF
- | TRBJ1-5 | TRBV19 | 12 | - | TGTGCCAGTAGTGCCTACTATCAGCCCCAGCATTTT | CASSAYYQPQHF
TRBD1 | TRBJ1-1 | TRBV4-1 | 15 | once | TGCGCCAGCCGACAGGGCAAGTCCCCTAACACTGAAGCTTTCTTT | CASRQGKSPNTEAFF
TRBD1 | TRBJ2-5 | TRBV24-1 | 15 | - | TGTGCCACCAGTGATACCGGGACAGGGAGGGAGACCCAGTACTTC | CATSDTGTGRETQYF
TRBD2 | TRBJ2-1 | TRBV5-1 | 15 | - | TGCGCCAGCAGCTTCGAGACTAGCGGGAGGAATGAGCAGTTCTTC | CASSFETSGRNEQFF
- | TRBJ2-2 | TRBV2 | 14 | - | TGTGCCATCCACAATACAGCGAACACCGGGGAGCTGTTTTTT | CAIHNTANTGELFF
- | TRBJ1-2 | TRBV30 | 10 | - | TGTGCCGGAACGGGGGTCGGCTACACCTTC | CAGTGVGYTF
TRBD2 | TRBJ2-7 | TRBV4-2 | 15 | - | TGTGCCAGCAGCCAAGTAACTAGCGGGGGCTACGAGCAGTACTTC | CASSQVTSGGYEQYF
- | TRBJ1-1 | TRBV23-1 | 12 | - | TGCGCCAGCACCCCCCGAAGGAGGCGAGCTTTCTTT | CASTPRRRRAFF
TRBD1 | TRBJ1-2 | TRBV12-3/TRBV12-4 | 13 | - | TGTGCCAGCAGAGGGGGACAGTCCTATGGCTACACCTTC | CASRGGQSYGYTF
- | TRBJ1-5 | TRBV5-8 | 16 | - | TGTGCCAGCAGCCCCATCCGGGGTTTCACTAATCAGCCCCAGCATTTT | CASSPIRGFTNQPQHF
TRBD2 | TRBJ2-1 | TRBV6-4 | 16 | - | TGTGCCAGCAGTGGAAGTAGCGGGAGTTTCATTGCTGAGCAGTTCTTC | CASSGSSGSFIAEQFF
TRBD1 | TRBJ1-1 | TRBV19 | 14 | - | TGTGCCAGTAGTGCCGGACAGGGGAACACTGAAGCTTTCTTT | CASSAGQGNTEAFF
- | TRBJ1-2 | TRBV6-5 | 14 | - | TGTGCCAGCAGTCCAACTTTTCCCCACTATGGCTACACCTTC | CASSPTFPHYGYTF
TRBD1 | TRBJ1-1 | TRBV6-2/TRBV6-3 | 16 | - | TGTGCCAGCAGTCACTTTACGGGACAGCTGAACACTGAAGCTTTCTTT | CASSHFTGQLNTEAFF
TRBD1 | TRBJ1-6 | TRBV10-3 | 14 | - | TGTGCCATCAGGGGGGACAGGGGAGATTCACCCCTCCACTTT | CAIRGDRGDSPLHF
- | TRBJ1-4 | TRBV19 | 11 | once | TGTGCCAGTAGTACCCCGTGGGGCCTGTTTTTT | CASSTPWGLFF
TRBD1 | TRBJ1-1 | TRBV5-3 | 13 | - | TGTGCCAGAAGCTTGTCGGGACAGGGTGAAGCTTTCTTT | CARSLSGQGEAFF
TRBD1 | TRBJ1-2 | TRBV3-1/TRBV3-2 | 16 | - | TGTGCCAGCACCGACTTTCGACAGGGGGGAGTCTATGGCTACACCTTC | CASTDFRQGGVYGYTF
TRBD2 | TRBJ2-5 | TRBV15 | 15 | - | TGTGCCACCGGGACTAGCGGGAGGGCCAAAGAGACCCAGTACTTC | CATGTSGRAKETQYF
- | TRBJ2-7 | TRBV1 | 13 | few | TGCACCAGCAGCCTACGACACCTCTACGAGCAGTACTTC | CTSSLRHLYEQYF
TRBD1 | TRBJ1-1 | TRBV19 | 17 | - | TGTGCCAGTAGTAAAGGACAGGGGGCAGGTCCGAACACTGAAGCTTTCTTT | CASSKGQGAGPNTEAFF
- | TRBJ1-4 | TRBV9 | 14 | - | TGTGCCAGCACCAAAGGCGGGGTAGATGAAAAACTGTTTTTT | CASTKGGVDEKLFF
- | TRBJ1-4 | TRBV7-3 | 15 | once | TGTGCCAGCAGCTCCCGGGGTGGAGGCGATGAAAAACTGTTTTTT | CASSSRGGGDEKLFF
TRBD2 | TRBJ2-1 | TRBV2 | 18 | - | TGTGCCAGCAGTGAAATGTTGGGACTAGCGGGACCCTACAATGAGCAGTTCTTC | CASSEMLGLAGPYNEQFF